The T cell receptor (beta chain) described here comes from a study of T cell responses to AZD1222 COVID-19 vaccine. Broader study findings: Regions 160-218 and 743-854 dominated among vaccine-associated CD4 TCRs spanning spike. Only a handful of AZD1222 recipients tested seropositive at baseline. Two doses of AZD1222 preceded a rise in Spike-specific TCR breadth and depth.

Assay: immunoSEQ multiplex PCR; the TCRdb copy retains only in-frame clones and omits some. This sample has fewer than 200,000 clones, with just over 90% found just once. Concerning this clone: Its target is not known.

The source was peripheral blood, collected 28 days after the second dose of the MenACWY control vaccine. The receptor was isolated from an adult who received the MenACWY meningococcal vaccine as a control.

CDR3 in DNA: TGCGCCAGCAGCCAAGACGCCGCACGTCCGGGCTACACCTTC. Its protein product is CASSQDAARPGYTF. The chain carries TRBV4-3 and TRBJ1-2, with D uncertain. The CDR3 totals 14 residues. The V gene's germline CDR1 is LGHNA and CDR2 YSLEER. Trimming took off 0 bases at V and 8 bases at J, with 13 bases between the two ends.